The 3 T cell receptor beta chains below come from one sample, sequenced in a study of tumor-infiltrating lymphocytes in primary liver carcinoma. A primer matching the constant region was used to make TCR beta cDNA from approximately 520 ng of total RNA. Sequencing libraries for TCR beta derived from three nested multiplex PCR rounds that used slightly modified ARM-PCR. Two initial PCR rounds of about 11 cycles each paired TRBV1-TRBV30 forward primers with a C-beta reverse primer. TCRdb fed the multiplex PCR reads into MiXCR, producing one record per CDR3 protein. There are about 210,000 distinct CDR3 sequences in the sample; 65% occur only once, and 5.5% to 9% lies in the top ten. Germline DNA was also extracted, and blood RNA derived from unsorted whole blood. Sequenced material: peripheral blood. Receptor source: a woman aged 60-75 years with primary liver carcinoma and hepatitis B virus infection.

As regards this clonotype: This may come from a read error, since a much larger clone is one base off. The V gene is TRBV4-2, the J gene TRBJ2-1; TRBD2 agrees at 7 bases. This CDR3 comprises 14 residues. CDR1 is LGHNA and CDR2 is YNFKEQ in the germline V gene. CDR3 DNA: TGTGCCGGCAGCCGGGGGGACTCCTACAATGAGCAGTTCTTC. Its translation is CAGSRGDSYNEQFF.

The chain links TRBV11-2 to TRBJ2-1; 8 bases map to TRBD1. V shed 11 bases and J 0 bases; nucleotides not matched to a gene: 9. This CDR3 has 15 amino acids. Germline V gene data show CDR1 as SGHAT and CDR2 as FQNNGV. Here the CDR3 DNA reads TGTGCCCACAGCCCCGGGACAGGCTCCTACAATGAGCAGTTCTTC. Translating gives CAHSPGTGSYNEQFF.

This clonotype occurred many times. V and J are TRBV12-3 or TRBV12-4 and TRBJ2-5; the D is unclear. This CDR3 has 12 residues. V dropped 6 bases and J dropped 3 bases, with 8 bases sitting between them. CDR3 nucleotide sequence: TGTGCCAGCAGACATTTTGAAGAGACCCAGTACTTC. This codes for CASRHFEETQYF.